These 18 T cell receptor beta chains were all obtained from the same sample, sequenced in a study of somatic mutations in cytotoxic T cells in rheumatoid arthritis. TCRdb's table, derived via immunoSEQ multiplex PCR, lists solely in-frame clones and lacks some. The sample includes 7,000 or so clones, approximately 90% of them seen just once. Sequenced sample: CD8+ T cells sorted from blood. These receptors were taken from a man aged 35 to 55 with rheumatoid arthritis.

This clone was picked up one time. The gene calls are TRBV9 and TRBJ1-4; TRBD1 is a possible D gene (6 bases). The germline V gene encodes CDR1 SGDLS and CDR2 YYNGEE. This CDR3 has 15 amino acids. V shed 3 bases and J shed 4 bases, with 13 bases lying between them. The DNA of the CDR3 is TGTGCCAGCAGCGGCGGACAGTCGAATAATGAAAAACTGTTTTTT. It yields the protein CASSGGQSNNEKLFF.

In nucleotides, the CDR3 is TGTGCCAGCAGCCCCGGGGGGCATGAGCAGTTCTTC. This translates into CASSPGGHEQFF. The genes are TRBV5-4 and TRBJ2-1; tentatively, D is TRBD2 (7 bases). The germline CDR1 and CDR2 sequences are SGHNT and YYREEE (reference sequence). V lost 4 bases to trimming and J lost 8 bases, with 10 bases between them. This CDR3 region has 12 residues.

V is TRBV10-2 and J is TRBJ2-7; D perhaps matches TRBD1 (6 bases). Trimming removed 7 bases at V and 3 bases at J, with 16 bases between. The germline V gene encodes CDR1 WSHSY and CDR2 SAAADI. This CDR3 is 14 amino acids long. CDR3 coding DNA: TGCGCCAGCACCCCCGGGACACTGTACTACGAGCAGTACTTC. It yields the protein CASTPGTLYYEQYF.

The DNA of the CDR3 is TGCGCCAGCAGCTTTGGACAGTGGGGCCCCTACACCTTC. This sequence encodes CASSFGQWGPYTF. The gene calls are TRBV5-1 and TRBJ1-2; a possible D gene is TRBD1 (6 bases). The CDR3 totals 13 residues. Germline loops: CDR1 SGHRS, CDR2 YFSETQ. Trimming pared 2 bases from V and 10 bases from J, leaving 15 bases between.

This clone showed up just once. The chain is built from TRBV28 and TRBJ2-5; D may be TRBD2 (6 bases). V lost 5 bases and J 3 bases, leaving 13 bases between the germline ends. This CDR3 has 14 amino acids. Germline V lookup: CDR1 MDHEN, CDR2 SYDVKM. CDR3 DNA: TGTGCCAGCAGTCCCTCGGACTACAAAGAGACCCAGTACTTC. This encodes CASSPSDYKETQYF.

This clone was counted between two and nine times. The V call is TRBV4-2, the J call TRBJ1-1; possible D gene TRBD1, 5 bases. CDR1 is LGHNA, CDR2 YNFKEQ, per germline. CDR3 size: 14 residues. Trimming took 4 bases from V and 6 from J, leaving 15 bases between them. CDR3 DNA sequence: TGTGCCAGCAGCCCCCTTAGGAGGGGATCTGAAGCTTTCTTT. It specifies CASSPLRRGSEAFF.

This sequence joins TRBV7-9 and TRBJ2-5; possibly TRBD2 for D (5 bases). Trimming stripped 2 bases from V and 9 bases from J, with 10 bases between. The CDR3 sequence is 12 residues long. The germline V gene encodes CDR1 SEHNR and CDR2 FQNEAQ (reference sequence). The CDR3 bases are TGTGCCAGCAGCTTATTTGAGCGGCCCCAGTACTTC. Protein: CASSLFERPQYF.

This clone showed up just once. The chain links TRBV4-2 to TRBJ2-1, with 8 bases aligning to TRBD2. This CDR3 has 16 residues. V trimming: 1 base; J trimming: 4 bases; junction bases outside the gene matches: 6. Germline-derived CDR1 and CDR2 are LGHNA and YNFKEQ. The CDR3 DNA reads as TGTGCCAGCAGCCAAGGGGCGGGGGGCCTATACAATGAGCAGTTCTTC. It yields the protein CASSQGAGGLYNEQFF.

The chain joins TRBV28 to TRBJ2-5; possible D gene TRBD2, 5 bases. V was pared by 2 bases and J by 5 bases, with 12 bases between. Germline CDR1 reads MDHEN; CDR2 reads SYDVKM. CDR3 length: 14 amino acids. The chain's CDR3 is CASSLILELETQYF. CDR3 sequence (DNA): TGTGCCAGCAGTTTAATACTAGAATTGGAGACCCAGTACTTC. The full variable domain, its missing parts supplied by reference TRBV28 and TRBJ2-5, is DVKVTQSSRYLVKRTGEKVFLECVQDMDHENMFWYRQDPGLGLRLIYFSYDVKMKEKGDIPEGYSVSREKKERFSLILESASTNQTSMYLCASSLILELETQYFGPGTRLLVL.

The rearrangement joins TRBV5-8 to TRBJ2-3; TRBD2 matches 10 bases. The germline gives CDR1 SGHTS, CDR2 YDEGEE. The CDR3 runs 15 residues. J gave up 3 bases and V 1 base, and 2 bases lay outside the gene matches. The CDR3 loop reads CASSLSGGATDTQYF. The CDR3, as DNA: TGTGCCAGCAGCTTGAGCGGGGGGGCGACAGATACGCAGTATTTT.

The rearrangement joins TRBV7-9 to TRBJ2-7; 8 bases map to TRBD2. Germline V gives CDR1 SEHNR, CDR2 FQNEAQ (reference sequence). The CDR3 covers 13 residues. V lost 7 bases to trimming and J lost 7 bases; unmatched junction nucleotides: 9. In nucleotides, the CDR3 is TGTGCCAGCACAGCCGGGGGGGCGTGGGAGCAGTACTTC. It codes for CASTAGGAWEQYF.

Written as DNA, the CDR3 is TGTGCCAGCAGCCTGGGTGGGGCCGGCAACACTGAAGCTTTCTTT. It specifies CASSLGGAGNTEAFF. The chain employs TRBV7-9 and TRBJ1-1, with a possible D match to TRBD1 (5 bases). This CDR3 has 15 amino acids. Germline V lookup: CDR1 SEHNR, CDR2 FQNEAQ (reference sequence). The ends were cut back, 5 bases at V and 2 bases at J, with 15 bases in the middle.

This clone was recorded once. The chain recombines TRBV7-8 with TRBJ2-7; 7 nucleotides align to TRBD2. J gave up 2 bases and V 2 bases, and 9 bases lay outside the gene matches. Germline assignment: CDR1 SGHVS and CDR2 FQNEAQ. This CDR3 region has 16 residues. CDR3 DNA sequence: TGTGCCAGCAGCTTACTGGACGGGGGGACCACCTACGAGCAGTACTTC. As protein: CASSLLDGGTTYEQYF.

The rearrangement joins TRBV29-1 to TRBJ1-1; 7 bases map to TRBD1. Germline-derived CDR1 and CDR2 are SQVTM and ANQGSEA. The CDR3 sequence is 13 residues long. V lost 5 bases to trimming and J lost 0 bases; unmatched junction nucleotides: 3. CDR3 region: CSVSGTVNTEAFF. The CDR3 region has the DNA TGCAGCGTTTCCGGGACAGTGAACACTGAAGCTTTCTTT.

The gene calls are TRBV13 and TRBJ2-2; maybe TRBD1 (6 bases). V was cut by 5 bases and J by 2 bases, with 12 bases left in between. Germline CDR1 PRHDT, CDR2 FYEKMQ (reference sequence). The CDR3 contains 15 residues. The CDR3 DNA is TGTGCCAGCAGCCTGGGGACAACAAACACCGGGGAGCTGTTTTTT. Protein product: CASSLGTTNTGELFF. The full variable domain, with the rest looked up from reference TRBV13 and TRBJ2-2, is AAGVIQSPRHLIKEKRETATLKCYPIPRHDTVYWYQQGPGQDPQFLISFYEKMQSDKGSIPDRFSAQQFSDYHSELNMSSLELGDSALYFCASSLGTTNTGELFFGEGSRLTVL.

The V gene is TRBV9, the J gene TRBJ1-1; TRBD1 matches 9 bases. The V and J ends lost 3 bases and 3 bases, in that order; junction bases with no gene match: 3. The CDR3 sequence is 14 residues long. CDR1 is SGDLS, CDR2 YYNGEE, per germline. This CDR3 is CASSDGTGHTEAFF. The CDR3 DNA reads as TGTGCCAGCAGCGATGGGACAGGGCACACTGAAGCTTTCTTT.

The genes are TRBV5-6 and TRBJ2-7; 9 bases are shared with TRBD1. The J segment lost 3 bases and the V segment lost 7 bases, leaving 5 bases of the junction unmatched. CDR3 size: 13 residues. Germline-derived CDR1 and CDR2 are SGHDT and YYEEEE. CDR3 coding DNA: TGTGCCAGCTTTAGGACAGGGGACTACGAGCAGTACGTC. Its protein is CASFRTGDYEQYV.

This clone was counted between two and nine times. V and J are TRBV9 and TRBJ2-1; TRBD2 aligns across 10 bases. J gave up 8 bases and V 4 bases, and 6 bases lay outside the gene matches. Germline V lookup: CDR1 SGDLS, CDR2 YYNGEE. CDR3 length: 14 residues. DNA for the CDR3: TGTGCCAGCAGCACAAGCGGGGGGGCTTATGAGCAGTTCTTC. This translates into CASSTSGGAYEQFF.